This T cell receptor (beta chain) was identified during a study of T cell responses to AZD1222 COVID-19 vaccine. About this clone itself: Its antigen is unidentified.

Assay used: immunoSEQ multiplex PCR; TCRdb lists only in-frame clones, some missing. This repertoire shows roughly 120,000 clones, just over 90% found once; its top ten account for 4% to 6%. Study-wide findings and caveats: Only a handful of AZD1222 recipients, six or seven in all, had baseline seropositivity. Reportedly, close to half of spike-specific TCRs are directed against unmutated variant regions. The sample set comprised mostly white British donors with more females, and clonal diversity was possibly underestimated. Dominant CD4 TCR responses targeted spike regions 160-218 and 743-854.

The clonotype originates from an adult who received the AZD1222 COVID-19 vaccine. Sequenced material: peripheral blood, taken 28 days after the second AZD1222 dose.

The CDR3 loop is CATSRGDKRFF. The CDR3 DNA reads as TGTGCCACCAGCAGAGGGGATAAACGGTTCTTC. This rearrangement joins TRBV15 to TRBJ2-1; D is unclear. V lost 1 base and J lost 15, with 10 bases in between. The germline V gene encodes CDR1 LNHNV and CDR2 YYDKDF (reference sequence). The CDR3 has 11 residues.